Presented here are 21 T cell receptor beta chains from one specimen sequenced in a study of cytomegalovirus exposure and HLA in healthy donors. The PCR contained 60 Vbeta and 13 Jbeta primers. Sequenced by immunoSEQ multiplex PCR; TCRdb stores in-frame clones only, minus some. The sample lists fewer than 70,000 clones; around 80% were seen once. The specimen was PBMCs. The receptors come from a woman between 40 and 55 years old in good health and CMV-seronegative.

The CDR3 protein is CASSLSTVGYEQYF. The CDR3, as DNA: TGTGCCAGCAGTTTATCGACAGTAGGATACGAGCAGTACTTC. The chain uses TRBV28 and TRBJ2-7; maybe TRBD1 (5 bases). The V and J ends lost 1 base and 4 bases respectively, with 11 bases between them. The CDR3 is 14 residues long. Germline CDR1 and CDR2: MDHEN and SYDVKM.

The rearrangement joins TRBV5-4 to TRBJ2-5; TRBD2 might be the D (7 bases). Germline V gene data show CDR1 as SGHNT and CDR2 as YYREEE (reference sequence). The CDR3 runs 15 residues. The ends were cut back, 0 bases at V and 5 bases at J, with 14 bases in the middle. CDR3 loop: CASSLDLGGLETQYF. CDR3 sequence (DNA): TGTGCCAGCAGCTTGGATTTGGGGGGGCTGGAGACCCAGTACTTC. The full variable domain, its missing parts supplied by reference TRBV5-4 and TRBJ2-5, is ETGVTQSPTHLIKTRGQQVTLRCSSQSGHNTVSWYQQALGQGPQFIFQYYREEENGRGNFPPRFSGLQFPNYSSELNVNALELDDSALYLCASSLDLGGLETQYFGPGTRLLVL.

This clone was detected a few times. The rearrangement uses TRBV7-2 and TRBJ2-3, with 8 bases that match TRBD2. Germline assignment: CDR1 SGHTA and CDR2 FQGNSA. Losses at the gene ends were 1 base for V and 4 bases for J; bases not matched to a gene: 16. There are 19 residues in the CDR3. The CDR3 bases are TGTGCCAGCAGCTTAGTCGGGGGGGGGACCACCAGTATATCAGATACGCAGTATTTT. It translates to CASSLVGGGTTSISDTQYF.

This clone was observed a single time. The CDR3, as DNA: TGTGCCAGCAGCACCCGGGACATGGCTGTCGGTAATGAAAAACTGTTTTTT. Translating it yields CASSTRDMAVGNEKLFF. The genes are TRBV27 and TRBJ1-4; weak D call: TRBD1 (6 bases). There are 17 residues in the CDR3. The V end was cut by 6 bases, the J end by 4 bases, with 21 bases between. Germline V gene sequence: CDR1 MNHEY, CDR2 SMNVEV (reference sequence).

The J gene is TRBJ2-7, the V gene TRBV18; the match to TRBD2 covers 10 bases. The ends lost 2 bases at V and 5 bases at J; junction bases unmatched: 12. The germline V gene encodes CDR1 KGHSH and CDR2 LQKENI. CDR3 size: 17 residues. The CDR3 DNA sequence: TGTGCCAGCTCACCAAGGAAGGCTAGCGGGAGTGTAGACGAGCAGTACTTC. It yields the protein CASSPRKASGSVDEQYF.

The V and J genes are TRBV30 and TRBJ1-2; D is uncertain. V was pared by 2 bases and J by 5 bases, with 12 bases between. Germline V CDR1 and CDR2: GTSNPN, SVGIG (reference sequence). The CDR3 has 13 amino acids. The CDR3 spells CAWSNSMNYGYTF. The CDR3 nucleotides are TGTGCCTGGAGTAACAGTATGAATTATGGCTACACCTTC.

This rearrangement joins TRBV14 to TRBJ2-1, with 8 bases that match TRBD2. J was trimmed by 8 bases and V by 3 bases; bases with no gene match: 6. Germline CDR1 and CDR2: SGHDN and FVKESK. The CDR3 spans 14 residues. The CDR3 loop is CASSQLLAVDEQFF. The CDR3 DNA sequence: TGTGCCAGCAGCCAGCTACTAGCGGTAGATGAGCAGTTCTTC. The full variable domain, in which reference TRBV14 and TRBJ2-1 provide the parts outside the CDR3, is EAGVTQFPSHSVIEKGQTVTLRCDPISGHDNLYWYRRVMGKEIKFLLHFVKESKQDESGMPNNRFLAERTGGTYSTLKVQPAELEDSGVYFCASSQLLAVDEQFFGPGTRLTVL.

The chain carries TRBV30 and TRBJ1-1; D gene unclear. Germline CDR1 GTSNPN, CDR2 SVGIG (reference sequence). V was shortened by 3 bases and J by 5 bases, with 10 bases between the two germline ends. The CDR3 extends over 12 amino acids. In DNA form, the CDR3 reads TGTGCCTGGAGGTCGGGGAGTACTGAAGCTTTCTTT. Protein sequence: CAWRSGSTEAFF.

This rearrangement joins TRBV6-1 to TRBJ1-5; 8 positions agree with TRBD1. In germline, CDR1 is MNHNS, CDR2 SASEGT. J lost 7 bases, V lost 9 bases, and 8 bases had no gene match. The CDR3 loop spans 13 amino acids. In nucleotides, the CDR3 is TGTGCCAGTGACAGGGGTGGGTTGCAGCCCCAGCATTTT. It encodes CASDRGGLQPQHF.

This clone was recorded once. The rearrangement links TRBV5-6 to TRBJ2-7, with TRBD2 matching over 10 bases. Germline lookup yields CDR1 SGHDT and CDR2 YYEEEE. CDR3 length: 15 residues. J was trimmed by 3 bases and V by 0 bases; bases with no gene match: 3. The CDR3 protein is CASSLGAGGNYEQYF. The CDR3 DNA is TGTGCCAGCAGCTTGGGAGCGGGAGGGAACTACGAGCAGTACTTC.

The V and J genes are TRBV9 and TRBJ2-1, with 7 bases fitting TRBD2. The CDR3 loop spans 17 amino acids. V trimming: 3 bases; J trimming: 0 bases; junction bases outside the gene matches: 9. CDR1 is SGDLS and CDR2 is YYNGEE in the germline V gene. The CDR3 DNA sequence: TGTGCCAGCAGCGAAGGGAGGGCGGCTAGCTCCTACAATGAGCAGTTCTTC. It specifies CASSEGRAASSYNEQFF.

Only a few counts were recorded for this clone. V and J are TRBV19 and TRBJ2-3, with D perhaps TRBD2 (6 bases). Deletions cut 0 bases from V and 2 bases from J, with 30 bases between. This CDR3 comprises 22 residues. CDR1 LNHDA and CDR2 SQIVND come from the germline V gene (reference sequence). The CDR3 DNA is TGTGCCAGTAGTATAGATGTATGGGGGGAGACAAATATCGAGGCTCCCACAGATACGCAGTATTTT. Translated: CASSIDVWGETNIEAPTDTQYF.

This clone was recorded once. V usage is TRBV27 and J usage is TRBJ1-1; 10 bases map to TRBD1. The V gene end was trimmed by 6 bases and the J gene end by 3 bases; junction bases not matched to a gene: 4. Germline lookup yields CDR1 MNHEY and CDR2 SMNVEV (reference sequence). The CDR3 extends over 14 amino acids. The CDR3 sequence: CASSGQGGYTEAFF. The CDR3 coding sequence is TGTGCCAGCAGCGGACAGGGGGGATACACTGAAGCTTTCTTT.

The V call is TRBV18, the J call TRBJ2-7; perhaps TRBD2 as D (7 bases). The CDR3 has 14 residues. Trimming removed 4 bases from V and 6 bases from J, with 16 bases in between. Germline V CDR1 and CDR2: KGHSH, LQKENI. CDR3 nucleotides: TGTGCCAGCTCACTGGAACCGGGGGGCTTCGAGCAGTACTTC. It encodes CASSLEPGGFEQYF.

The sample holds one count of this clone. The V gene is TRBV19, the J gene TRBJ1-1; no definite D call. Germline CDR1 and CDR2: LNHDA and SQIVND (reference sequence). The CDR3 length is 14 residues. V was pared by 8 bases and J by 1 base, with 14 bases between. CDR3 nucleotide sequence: TGTGCCAGTGCCCCCGGGAGGGCGAACACTGAAGCTTTCTTT. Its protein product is CASAPGRANTEAFF.

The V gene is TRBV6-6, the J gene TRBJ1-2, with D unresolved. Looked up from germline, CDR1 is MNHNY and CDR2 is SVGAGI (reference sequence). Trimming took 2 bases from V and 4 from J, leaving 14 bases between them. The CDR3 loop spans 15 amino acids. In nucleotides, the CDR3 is TGTGCCAGCAGTTACCCGGGGTCCTCCGGCTATGGCTACACCTTC. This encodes CASSYPGSSGYGYTF.

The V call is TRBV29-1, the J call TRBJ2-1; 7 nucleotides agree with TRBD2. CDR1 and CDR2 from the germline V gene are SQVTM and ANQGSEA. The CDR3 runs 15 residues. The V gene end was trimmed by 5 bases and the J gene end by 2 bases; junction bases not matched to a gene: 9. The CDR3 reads CSVYTLAATYNEQFF. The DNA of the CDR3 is TGCAGCGTTTACACTCTAGCGGCCACCTACAATGAGCAGTTCTTC.

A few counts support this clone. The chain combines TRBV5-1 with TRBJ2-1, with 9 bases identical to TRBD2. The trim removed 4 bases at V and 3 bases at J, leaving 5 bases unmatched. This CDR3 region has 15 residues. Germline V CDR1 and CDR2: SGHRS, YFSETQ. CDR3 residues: CASSIGTSSYNEQFF. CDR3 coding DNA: TGCGCCAGCAGCATCGGGACTAGCAGCTACAATGAGCAGTTCTTC.

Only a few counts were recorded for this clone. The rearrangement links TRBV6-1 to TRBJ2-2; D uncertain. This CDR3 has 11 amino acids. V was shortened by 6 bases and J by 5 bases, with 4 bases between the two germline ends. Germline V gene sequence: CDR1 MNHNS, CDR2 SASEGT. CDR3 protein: CASRATGELFF. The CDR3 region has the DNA TGTGCCAGCAGAGCTACCGGGGAGCTGTTTTTT.

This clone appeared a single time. The CDR3 DNA sequence: TGTGCCAGCAGCGTAGACGGGGAACCTGGAAACACCATATATTTT. It translates to CASSVDGEPGNTIYF. The chain joins TRBV9 to TRBJ1-3; D gene uncertain. The germline V and J ends were trimmed by 0 bases and 2 bases, with 9 bases remaining between them. The CDR3 sequence is 15 residues long. In germline, CDR1 is SGDLS, CDR2 YYNGEE.

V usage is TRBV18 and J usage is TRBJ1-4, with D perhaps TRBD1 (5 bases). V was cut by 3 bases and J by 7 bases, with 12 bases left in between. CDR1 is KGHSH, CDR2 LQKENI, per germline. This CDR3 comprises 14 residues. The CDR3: CASSPGGAAEKLFF. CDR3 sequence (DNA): TGTGCCAGCTCACCCGGAGGGGCGGCTGAAAAACTGTTTTTT.